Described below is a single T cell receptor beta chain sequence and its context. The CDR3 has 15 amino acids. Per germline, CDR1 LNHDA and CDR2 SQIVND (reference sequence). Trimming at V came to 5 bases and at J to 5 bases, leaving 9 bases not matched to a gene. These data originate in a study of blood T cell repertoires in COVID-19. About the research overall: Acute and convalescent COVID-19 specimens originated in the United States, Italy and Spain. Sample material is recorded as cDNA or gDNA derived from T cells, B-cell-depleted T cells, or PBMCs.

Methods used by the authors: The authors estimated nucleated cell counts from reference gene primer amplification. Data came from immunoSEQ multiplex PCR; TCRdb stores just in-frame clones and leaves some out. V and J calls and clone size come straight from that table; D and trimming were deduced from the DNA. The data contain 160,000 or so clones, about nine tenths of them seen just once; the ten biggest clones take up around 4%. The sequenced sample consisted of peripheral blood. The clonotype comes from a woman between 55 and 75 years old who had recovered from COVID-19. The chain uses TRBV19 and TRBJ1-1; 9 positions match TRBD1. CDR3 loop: CASSRPGTGLTEAFF. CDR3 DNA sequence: TGTGCCAGTAGTCGCCCCGGGACAGGGTTGACTGAAGCTTTCTTT.